This record covers a single TCR beta chain. Original methodology: Amplification from reference gene primers served as the basis for estimated nucleated cell counts. Data came from immunoSEQ multiplex PCR; TCRdb stores just in-frame clones and leaves some out. The DNA was the basis for D and trimming; V, J and clone size are from that table. The sample holds approximately 200,000 clones, 75% to 90% seen once. V lost 0 bases and J lost 6, with 14 bases in between. This CDR3 comprises 15 residues. The germline V gene has CDR1 SGHRS and CDR2 YFSETQ. Cohort assignment relied on participant-reported clinical history. This sample was included in a study of blood T cell repertoires in COVID-19. Across the study: Sample material is recorded as cDNA or gDNA derived from T cells, B-cell-depleted T cells, or PBMCs.

The sample comprised PBMCs or T cells enriched from blood (not recorded which). The V gene is TRBV5-1, the J gene TRBJ2-3; D is unresolved. This clonotype was obtained from a woman between 18 and 29 years old in a cohort exposed to, infected with or recovered from COVID-19 (not recorded which). This chain's CDR3 is CASSLGASLGDTQYF. CDR3 coding DNA: TGCGCCAGCAGCTTGGGTGCTTCACTTGGTGATACGCAGTATTTT.